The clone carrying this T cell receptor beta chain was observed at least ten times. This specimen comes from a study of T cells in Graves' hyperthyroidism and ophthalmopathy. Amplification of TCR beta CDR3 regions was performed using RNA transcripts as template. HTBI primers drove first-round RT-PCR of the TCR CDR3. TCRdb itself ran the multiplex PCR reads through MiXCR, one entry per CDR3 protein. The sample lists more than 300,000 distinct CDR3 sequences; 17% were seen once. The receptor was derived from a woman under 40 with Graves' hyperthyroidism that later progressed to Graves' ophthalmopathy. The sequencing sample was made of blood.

CDR3: CASKVDRTSSYEQYF. The DNA for the CDR3 is TGTGCCAGCAAGGTAGACAGGACTTCGTCCTACGAGCAGTACTTC. This chain connects TRBV2 to TRBJ2-7, with D possibly TRBD1 on 6 matching bases. CDR3 length: 15 residues. The germline gives CDR1 SNHLY, CDR2 FYNNEI. Deletions cut 7 bases from V and 1 base from J, with 17 bases between.